The clone carrying this TCR beta chain was counted at least ten times. Its cognate antigen is unknown. The CDR3 runs to 15 residues. Germline CDR1 SGHNT, CDR2 YYREEE (reference sequence). Trimming cost V 5 bases and J 4 bases; bases outside gene matches: 6. This entry comes from a study of beta chain features in type 1 diabetes. The study, taken as a whole, reports: PCR might show a preference for shorter templates, equally across patients and controls. Type 1 diabetes patients had VDJ junctions that carried fewer insertions and more deletions. Researchers report that Type 1 diabetes patients had moderately but significantly shorter TCRB CDR3s across all four CD4+ subsets.

All of the isolated RNA was reverse transcribed, so expressed TCRB transcripts were sequenced. Method: immunoSEQ multiplex PCR; TCRdb's copy keeps in-frame clones and lacks some. The table shows more than 300,000 clones, with around 9% occurring only once. Only one heparinised blood draw was taken per donor, and its volume averaged roughly 0.12 L. Sequenced: central memory CD4+ T cells from blood. The TCR was taken from a man aged 30-40 years with type 1 diabetes. This chain uses TRBV5-4 with TRBJ2-5; 12 bases align to TRBD2. CDR3 DNA sequence: TGTGCCAGCAGTTCTAGCGGGGGGGCTGGAGAGACCCAGTACTTC. Translation: CASSSSGGAGETQYF.